This T cell receptor (beta chain) originates from a study of cytomegalovirus exposure and HLA in healthy donors. This clone appeared a few times. Its antigen is still unknown. Amplification used 60 Vbeta primers and 13 Jbeta primers. Produced via immunoSEQ multiplex PCR; TCRdb's table is partial and in-frame only. The sample lists some 130,000 clones; roughly 10% were seen once. Broader study findings: The study labeled approximately 150 TCR beta chains cytomegalovirus-associated. Among immune exposure information, only CMV serostatus was available.

CDR3 length: 15 amino acids. Losses at the gene ends were 4 bases for V and 10 bases for J; bases not matched to a gene: 6. Germline V gene data show CDR1 as SGHDT and CDR2 as YYEEEE. The sample was PBMCs. This sequence was found in a man aged 45-60 years in good health and CMV-seronegative. The V call is TRBV5-6, the J call TRBJ2-3; 16 bases are shared with TRBD2. The CDR3 region has the DNA TGTGCCAGCAGCACGGGACTAGCGGGAGGGCCAGCGCAGTATTTT. Translation gives CASSTGLAGGPAQYF.